These T cell receptor beta chains were read from a single sample in a study of early T cells in non-severe SARS-CoV-2 infection. MiXCR was run by TCRdb on the 5' RACE reads, yielding one entry per CDR3 protein. The sample holds tens of thousands of distinct CDR3 sequences, more than 8.5% seen once. Input material: whole blood. Receptors originate from an adult who was a healthcare worker with PCR-confirmed SARS-CoV-2 infection or an uninfected control (not recorded which). Each CDR3 is given without its conserved first and last residue. Clone size is not always given. Where it is, it says once, few, many or a class for expanded clones.

>TRBJ1-1|many|TRBV6-6
ASSYQTFRTGVWGTEAF
>TRBJ2-5|few|TRBV29-1
SGTTGLQETQY
>TRBJ2-2|many|TRBV6-6
ASSYGGAGELF
>TRBJ2-7|few|TRBV10-3
AISDPTAGGNEQY
>TRBJ2-5|few|TRBV20-1
SARGPFQETQY
>TRBJ2-5|many|TRBV24-1
ATSDGTTLTQY
>TRBJ2-3|many|TRBV20-1
SARVEAAVDTQY
>TRBJ2-1|many|TRBV20-1
SAGGGTSGALSYNEQF
>TRBJ2-3|NA|TRBV7-9
ASSPTQSGLVTDTQY
>TRBJ1-5|few|TRBV7-9
ASSWGWSNQPQH
>TRBJ2-7|many|TRBV27
ASSFDRLREQY
>TRBJ2-7|NA|TRBV15
ATSRTGPYEQY
>TRBJ1-1|few|TRBV5-1
ASSIRTDTEAF
>TRBJ2-1|few|TRBV7-3
ASSSGLAGGRVHEQF
>TRBJ2-2|many|TRBV5-1
ASSAGLAANTGELF
>TRBJ1-1|NA|TRBV25-1
ASSENSGEAF
>TRBJ2-7|many|TRBV7-2
ASSFNGGPYEQY
>TRBJ2-1|many|TRBV10-3
AISESAGSRDEQF
>TRBJ2-7|NA|TRBV7-2
ASSLGTGPSYEQY
>TRBJ2-1|few|TRBV24-1
ATSDPGASYNEQF
>TRBJ2-3|NA|TRBV7-3
ASSAEGGFKRTQY
>TRBJ1-5|many|TRBV7-2
ASSSLVAPQH
>TRBJ1-2|many|TRBV4-2
ASSRAGESGYT
>TRBJ2-6|many|TRBV7-8
ASSLAGPGGANVLT
>TRBJ2-1|many|TRBV27
ATSGLDSYNEQF
>TRBJ1-1|many|TRBV7-2
ASSLWARETRAF
>TRBJ2-2|few|TRBV10-3
AISETAVTGELF
>TRBJ2-1|many|TRBV7-9
ASSLIGLAGDEQF
>TRBJ1-5|medium-sized|TRBV6-6
ASSYGQGNQPQH
>TRBJ2-2|few|TRBV7-9
ASSPSVRRGAGELF
>TRBJ2-1|many|TRBV7-3
ASSWLGWANEQF
>TRBJ2-7|many|TRBV27
ASSFGGLGEQY
>TRBJ2-1|NA|TRBV20-1
SATFPTSGISGNEQF
>TRBJ2-5|few|TRBV6-5
ASSYSRSLFQETQY
>TRBJ2-3|NA|TRBV15
ATSRLEGFTDTQY
>TRBJ1-5|few|TRBV20-1
SASRGSNQPQH
>TRBJ2-7|many|TRBV7-9
ASSRTGGDYEQY
>TRBJ1-2|NA|TRBV27
ASRGRNYGYT
>TRBJ2-7|few|TRBV20-1
SARGASGFYEQY
>TRBJ1-2|few|TRBV9
ASSDGQGYDGYT
>TRBJ2-3|NA|TRBV24-1
ATSSGTTDTQY
>TRBJ2-2|many|TRBV27
ASSPVRFFANTGELF
>TRBJ2-1|few|TRBV6-4
ASRKQGEDEQF
>TRBJ2-7|NA|TRBV20-1
SARASLAGNYEQY
>TRBJ1-5|many|TRBV5-4
ASSLGGQVGRNQPQH
>TRBJ2-3|few|TRBV11-2
ASSQGTSGEDTQY
>TRBJ1-4|NA|TRBV4-3
ASSPHGRGEKLF
>TRBJ2-1|many|TRBV6-2/TRBV6-3
ASSRAGQGRNEQF
>TRBJ2-7|NA|TRBV5-5
ASTRTGDEQY
>TRBJ2-5|many|TRBV6-5
ASSYSTGVRQTQY
>TRBJ2-3|many|TRBV24-1
ATSDVGTTDTQY
>TRBJ2-5|once|TRBV20-1
SASQGETQY
>TRBJ2-7|many|TRBV30
AWGGPRDYEQY
>TRBJ2-7|NA|TRBV29-1
SVAQGTYEQY